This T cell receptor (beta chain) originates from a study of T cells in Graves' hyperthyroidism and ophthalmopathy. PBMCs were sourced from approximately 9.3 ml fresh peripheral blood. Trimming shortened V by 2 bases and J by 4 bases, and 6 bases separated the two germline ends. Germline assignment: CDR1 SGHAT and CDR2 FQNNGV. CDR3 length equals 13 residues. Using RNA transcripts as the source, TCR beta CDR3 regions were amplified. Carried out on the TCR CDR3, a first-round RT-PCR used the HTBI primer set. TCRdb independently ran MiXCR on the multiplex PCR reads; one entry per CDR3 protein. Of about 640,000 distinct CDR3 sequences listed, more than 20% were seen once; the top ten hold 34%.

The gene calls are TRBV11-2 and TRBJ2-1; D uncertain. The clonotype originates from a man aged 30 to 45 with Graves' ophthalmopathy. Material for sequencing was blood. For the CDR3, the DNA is TGTGCCAGCAGCTTAATGAAGTACAATGAGCAGTTCTTC. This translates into CASSLMKYNEQFF.